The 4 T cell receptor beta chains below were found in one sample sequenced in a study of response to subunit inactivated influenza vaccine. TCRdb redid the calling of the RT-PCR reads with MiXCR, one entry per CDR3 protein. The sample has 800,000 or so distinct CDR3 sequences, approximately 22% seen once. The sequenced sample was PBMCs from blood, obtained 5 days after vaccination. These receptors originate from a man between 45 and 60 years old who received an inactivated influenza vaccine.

The CDR3 nucleotides are TGTGCCAGCAGCCCAAGTGTTAACTATGGCTACACCTTC. It codes for CASSPSVNYGYTF. The chain links TRBV3-1 to TRBJ1-2; D gene unclear. The CDR3 has 13 amino acids. Germline CDR1 and CDR2: LGHDT and YNNKEL (reference sequence). Trimming removed 4 bases at V and 1 base at J, with 7 bases between.

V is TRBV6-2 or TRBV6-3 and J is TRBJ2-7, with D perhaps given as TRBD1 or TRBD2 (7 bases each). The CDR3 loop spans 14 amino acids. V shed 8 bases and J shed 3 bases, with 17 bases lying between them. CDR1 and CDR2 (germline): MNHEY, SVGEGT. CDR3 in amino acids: CASRSTGTNYEQYF. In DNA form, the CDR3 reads TGTGCCAGCCGATCGACAGGGACTAACTACGAGCAGTACTTC.

This chain's CDR3 is CASSLEREGRSYEQYF. CDR3 bases: TGTGCCAGCAGCTTAGAACGGGAGGGCCGGAGCTACGAGCAGTACTTC. The chain carries TRBV7-8 and TRBJ2-7; 8 bases fit TRBD2. The germline gives CDR1 SGHVS, CDR2 FQNEAQ. The CDR3 consists of 16 residues. Trimming removed 1 base from V and 3 bases from J; junction bases left unmatched: 8. The whole variable domain, remainder taken from reference TRBV7-8 and TRBJ2-7, is GAGVSQSPRYKVAKRGQDVALRCDPISGHVSLFWYQQALGQGPEFLTYFQNEAQLDKSGLPSDRFFAERPEGSVSTLKIQRTQQEDSAVYLCASSLEREGRSYEQYFGPGTRLTVT.

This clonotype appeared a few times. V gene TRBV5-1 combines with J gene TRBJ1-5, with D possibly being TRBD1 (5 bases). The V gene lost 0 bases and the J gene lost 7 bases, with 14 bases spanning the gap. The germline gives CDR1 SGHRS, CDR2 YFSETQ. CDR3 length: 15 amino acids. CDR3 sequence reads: CASSLDNKAGQPQHF. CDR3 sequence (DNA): TGCGCCAGCAGCTTGGATAATAAAGCAGGGCAGCCCCAGCATTTT.